This T cell receptor beta chain was sequenced in a study of response to subunit inactivated influenza vaccine. Study-wide points: The authors suggested that few new T cells are recruited per seasonal influenza vaccination.

This clonotype was seen a few times. Its antigen is undetermined. V was cut by 1 base and J by 11 bases, with 11 bases left in between. This CDR3 contains 12 residues. TCRdb re-derived calls from the RT-PCR reads in MiXCR, one entry per CDR3 protein. Here the sample spans roughly 500,000 distinct CDR3 sequences, about 15% being singletons. The TCR was taken from a man between 50 and 70 years old who received an inactivated influenza vaccine. Sequencing used CD4+ T cells sorted from PBMCs, obtained 23 to 25 months after vaccination. This sequence joins TRBV12-3 or TRBV12-4 and TRBJ1-1; no reliable D call. The CDR3 bases are TGTGCCAGCAGTTTAGGGCTGGGGAAGGCTTTCTTT. This translates into CASSLGLGKAFF.